The 9 T cell receptor beta chains reported below all come from one sample, sequenced in a study of T cell responses to AZD1222 COVID-19 vaccine. Sequencing used immunoSEQ multiplex PCR; TCRdb keeps in-frame clones, though not all of them. The data hold 100,000 to 150,000 clones, with roughly 92% observed a single time. Sample: peripheral blood, taken 28 days after the second AZD1222 dose. The origin of the receptors is an adult who received the AZD1222 COVID-19 vaccine.

The chain links TRBV9 to TRBJ2-3; possibly TRBD1 for D (5 bases). This CDR3 contains 15 residues. V was shortened by 1 base and J by 3 bases, with 12 bases between the two germline ends. The germline gives CDR1 SGDLS, CDR2 YYNGEE. The CDR3 loop reads CASSVSLGPTDTQYF. The DNA for the CDR3 is TGTGCCAGCAGCGTAAGTCTGGGGCCTACAGATACGCAGTATTTT.

The chain uses TRBV24-1 and TRBJ1-4; no clear D. The CDR3 loop spans 15 amino acids. V was clipped by 4 bases and J by 5 bases, with 13 bases between them. Germline CDR1 is KGHDR and CDR2 is SFDVKD. CDR3 loop: CATSDRTPLNEKLFF. The CDR3 DNA reads TGTGCCACCAGTGACAGGACCCCACTCAATGAAAAACTGTTTTTT.

The chain carries TRBV3-1 (or the pseudogene TRBV3-2) and TRBJ2-7; 9 positions agree with TRBD1. The CDR3 is 15 residues long. The junction had 11 bases not matched to a gene; V was cut back by 5 bases and J by 6 bases. Per the germline V gene, CDR1 is LGHDT and CDR2 is YNNKEL (reference sequence). This CDR3 reads CASSSRGTGLGEQYF. DNA for the CDR3: TGTGCCAGCAGCTCTCGCGGGACAGGGCTCGGCGAGCAGTACTTC.

This sequence joins TRBV7-9 and TRBJ1-2; D is unresolved. Trimming took 4 bases from V and 13 from J, leaving 16 bases between them. Germline V CDR1 and CDR2: SEHNR, FQNEAQ (reference sequence). This CDR3 region has 12 residues. The CDR3 protein is CASSSFQARGTF. CDR3 DNA: TGTGCCAGCAGCTCGTTCCAGGCTAGAGGCACCTTC. Full variable domain (missing parts from reference TRBV7-9 and TRBJ1-2): DTGVSQNPRHKITKRGQNVTFRCDPISEHNRLYWYRQTLGQGPEFLTYFQNEAQLEKSRLLSDRFSAERPKGSFSTLEIQRTEQGDSAMYLCASSSFQARGTFGSGTRLTVV.

This chain links TRBV7-2 with TRBJ2-3, with 8 bases lining up with TRBD2. Looked up from germline, CDR1 is SGHTA and CDR2 is FQGNSA. This CDR3 comprises 13 residues. V lost 5 bases to trimming and J lost 7 bases; unmatched junction nucleotides: 5. CDR3 nucleotides: TGTGCCAGCAGCGACGGGACTAGTTATACGCAGTATTTT. It encodes CASSDGTSYTQYF.

This rearrangement joins TRBV10-1 to TRBJ1-5, with D possibly matching TRBD1 (5 bases). CDR1 is WNHNN and CDR2 is SYGVQD in the germline V gene (reference sequence). This CDR3 is built from 12 residues. With 5 bases removed from V and 6 bases from J, the gap between germline ends came to 8 bases. The CDR3 DNA reads TGCGCCAGCAGTATAGGGGTTCAGCCCCAGCATTTT. Amino acids: CASSIGVQPQHF.

The chain carries TRBV19 and TRBJ1-5; D possibly corresponds to TRBD1 (6 bases). The CDR3 sequence is 18 residues long. CDR1 and CDR2 (germline): LNHDA, SQIVND (reference sequence). V was shortened by 0 bases and J by 4 bases, with 19 bases between the two germline ends. The CDR3 is CASSIEGSGTRMNQPQHF. In DNA form, the CDR3 reads TGTGCCAGTAGTATAGAAGGCTCGGGGACACGCATGAATCAGCCCCAGCATTTT.

The chain joins TRBV5-5 to TRBJ1-5, with unresolved D. CDR1 and CDR2 (germline): SGHKS, YYEKEE (reference sequence). V was trimmed by 4 bases and J by 3 bases, leaving 14 bases between them. The CDR3 extends over 15 amino acids. This CDR3 is CASSRDAVPNQPQHF. CDR3 coding DNA: TGTGCCAGCAGCCGCGACGCGGTCCCCAATCAGCCCCAGCATTTT. Filled out from reference TRBV5-5 and TRBJ1-5, the complete variable domain reads DAGVTQSPTHLIKTRGQQVTLRCSPISGHKSVSWYQQVLGQGPQFIFQYYEKEERGRGNFPDRFSARQFPNYSSELNVNALLLGDSALYLCASSRDAVPNQPQHFGDGTRLSIL.

The CDR3: CASSLAGGAGQPQHF. The DNA of the CDR3 is TGCGCCAGCAGCTTGGCCGGGGGGGCCGGTCAGCCCCAGCATTTT. V usage is TRBV5-1 and J usage is TRBJ1-5, with TRBD1 as a possible D gene (6 bases). CDR3 length equals 15 residues. Germline CDR1 reads SGHRS; CDR2 reads YFSETQ. V gave up 0 bases and J gave up 6 bases, with 13 bases separating them.